Detailed here is one T cell receptor (beta chain). This clonotype showed up many times. Its antigen specificity is not known. Base qualities are not at hand, and no much larger clone is one base apart. This sample was taken from a study of neurological immune-mediated disorders (dated by TCRdb to between 2018 and 2021). In terms of the full investigation: Using UMI-based sequencing, the study compared peripheral blood TCR-beta repertoires from patients with HTLV-I-associated myelopathy (HAM/TSP), patients with multiple sclerosis, and healthy controls. The 90 to 110 TCR-beta libraries included longitudinal samples, technical triplicates and paired sorted CD4+ and CD8+ T-cell subsets alongside PBMC samples. Longitudinal HAM/TSP donors and healthy donors each had 3 time-points at intervals of roughly 3-40 months. The cohort was made up of some 70 subjects, consisting of some 14 HAM/TSP patients, some 34 multiple sclerosis patients and some 20 healthy controls. What the work shows at the level of the full study, not this receptor alone: The highest TCR clonal expansion was observed in HAM/TSP patients, whereas the lowest was observed in MS patients, even when compared with healthy controls. Expanded clones from different subjects shared no identical CDR3 amino acid sequences, which suggests that TCR-beta repertoires were private in all groups.

cDNA was synthesized by template-switch 5'RACE using a primer with a 10-nucleotide random unique molecular identifier that tagged each TCR transcript. Over 180 million TCR-beta sequences, covering 15-18 subjects, were produced in each sequencing run. Total RNA was extracted with the RNeasy kit. The KAPA Real-time Library Amplification kit was used to amplify TCR-beta VDJ regions with primers targeting the TCR constant region and the 5'RACE anchor. Sample indexes and Illumina adaptors were added in a first PCR, after which library yield was increased in a second PCR. After Ampure bead purification, the roughly 650 bp TCR product was size-selected on a 2% E-gel SizeSelection system. Before pooling, libraries had their quality checked on a Bioanalyzer, their concentration measured with Qubit, and their quantity determined with the Kapa Library Quantification kit. Libraries were sequenced paired-end 2 x 150 bp on an Illumina HiSeq 2500. To increase sequence diversity, roughly 23-30% phiX was spiked into each library pool. The study's own analysis went as follows. Quality-filtered reads were processed with the UMI-based MiGEC pipeline, and over 85% of raw TCR sequences were removed by the MiGEC pipeline during error correction. VDJ genes were aligned to IMGT germline references, and clonotypes were defined by unique CDR3 amino acid sequence plus V-J genes. Clonal expansion, Shannon diversity and CDR3 relatedness (CalcPairwiseDistances, ClusterSamples) were evaluated with VDJtools, and phylogenetic trees were built with CLCbio workbench. Expanded clones were defined as having at least 8 unique UMIs, based on coefficient-of-variation modelling across technical triplicates. TCRdb reworked the public reads: Q25 trimming with fastp, MiXCR clone assembly, productive beta chains retained. Each entry merges the rows of one CDR3 protein and shows their most common DNA and genes. What appears here as the V and J calls and clone size reflects TCRdb's work, not the paper's. This sample gives 60,000 to 90,000 distinct CDR3 sequences in total; about 9.4% of them show up just once. Approximately 9.7% of the sample rests with the top ten.

Reading the label with the study, this specimen's time point is: longitudinal time-point 1 (baseline). Healthy controls were blood bank volunteers in Maryland, USA. Libraries from unsorted PBMCs were made from 2 million PBMCs kept in RNAlater at -80 degrees C until RNA extraction. Peripheral blood underwent Ficoll-Hypaque density gradient centrifugation to isolate PBMCs, which were then cryopreserved in liquid nitrogen. Between the V and J ends, shortened by 6 bases and 4 bases respectively, the junction contains 16 bases. Taken from the germline V gene, the CDR1 and CDR2 loops are SQVTM and ANQGSEA. Reading from cysteine to phenylalanine, the CDR3 counts 13 amino acids. Solely the CDR3 DNA is kept, with 39 bases framed from the first base.

Recombination connected TRBV29-1 to TRBJ2-7; the D gene is perhaps TRBD1 or TRBD2, each of them matching over 5 bases. The origin of this receptor is a man aged 30-40 years in good health. The sample consisted of PBMCs. The CDR3 in this case is CSVERVGGYEQYF. The DNA sequence is TGCAGCGTGGAACGGGTTGGGGGATACGAGCAGTACTTC.